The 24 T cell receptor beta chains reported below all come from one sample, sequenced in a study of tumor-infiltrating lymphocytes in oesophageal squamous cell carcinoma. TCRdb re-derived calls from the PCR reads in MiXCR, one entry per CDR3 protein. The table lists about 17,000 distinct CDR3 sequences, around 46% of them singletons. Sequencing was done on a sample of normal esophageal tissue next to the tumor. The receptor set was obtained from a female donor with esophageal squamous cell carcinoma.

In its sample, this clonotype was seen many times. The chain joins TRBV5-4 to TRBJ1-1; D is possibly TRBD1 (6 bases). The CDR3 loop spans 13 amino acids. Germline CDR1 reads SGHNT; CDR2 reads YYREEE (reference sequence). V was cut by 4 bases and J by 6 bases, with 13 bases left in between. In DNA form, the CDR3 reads TGTGCCAGCAGCCGTGCCACAGGGTCTGAAGCTTTCTTT. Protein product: CASSRATGSEAFF. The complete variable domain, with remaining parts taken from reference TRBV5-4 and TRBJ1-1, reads ETGVTQSPTHLIKTRGQQVTLRCSSQSGHNTVSWYQQALGQGPQFIFQYYREEENGRGNFPPRFSGLQFPNYSSELNVNALELDDSALYLCASSRATGSEAFFGQGTRLTVV.

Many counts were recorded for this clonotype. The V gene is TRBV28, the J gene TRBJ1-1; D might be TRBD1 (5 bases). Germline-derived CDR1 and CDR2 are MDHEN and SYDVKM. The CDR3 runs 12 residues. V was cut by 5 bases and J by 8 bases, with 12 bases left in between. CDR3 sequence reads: CASSRQRLEAFF. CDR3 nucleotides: TGTGCCAGCAGTCGACAGCGCCTGGAAGCTTTCTTT.

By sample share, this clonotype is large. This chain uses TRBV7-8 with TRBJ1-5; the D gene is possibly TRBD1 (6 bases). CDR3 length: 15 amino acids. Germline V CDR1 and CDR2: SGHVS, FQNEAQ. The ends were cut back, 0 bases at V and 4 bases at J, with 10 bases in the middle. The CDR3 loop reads CASSLAGHTNQPQHF. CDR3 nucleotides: TGTGCCAGCAGCTTAGCGGGACATACTAATCAGCCCCAGCATTTT.

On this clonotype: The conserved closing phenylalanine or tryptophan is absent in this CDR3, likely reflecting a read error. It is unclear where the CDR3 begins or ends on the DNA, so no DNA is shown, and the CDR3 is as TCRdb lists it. CDR3 sequence: CASSSDSPLHFGN. This chain connects TRBV7-9 to TRBJ2-5; the listed D gene, TRBD2, was not tested against the DNA. The germline CDR1 and CDR2 sequences are SEHNR and FQNEAQ (reference sequence). The CDR3 region is 13 residues in length, termini included.

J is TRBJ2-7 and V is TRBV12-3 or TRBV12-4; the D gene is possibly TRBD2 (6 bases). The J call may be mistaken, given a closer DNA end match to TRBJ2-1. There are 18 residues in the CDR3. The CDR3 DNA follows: TGTGCCAGCAGTCAACGCGGGTCTGCGGGATTCCTCGGGGATGAGCAGTTCTTC. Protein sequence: CASSQRGSAGFLGDEQFF.

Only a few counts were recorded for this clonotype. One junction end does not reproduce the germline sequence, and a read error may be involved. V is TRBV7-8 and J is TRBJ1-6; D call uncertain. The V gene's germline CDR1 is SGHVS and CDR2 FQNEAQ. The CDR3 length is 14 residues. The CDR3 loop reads CASSLVSQNSPLHF. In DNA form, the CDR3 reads TGTGCCAGCAGCTTAGTTTCCCAAAATTCACCCCTCCACTTC.

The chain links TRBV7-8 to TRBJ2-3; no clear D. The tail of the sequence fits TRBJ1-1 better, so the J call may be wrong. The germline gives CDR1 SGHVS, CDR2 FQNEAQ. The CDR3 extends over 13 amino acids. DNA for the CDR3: TGTGCCAGCAGTGGCCTGGGGAACACTGAAGCTTTCTTT. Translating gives CASSGLGNTEAFF.

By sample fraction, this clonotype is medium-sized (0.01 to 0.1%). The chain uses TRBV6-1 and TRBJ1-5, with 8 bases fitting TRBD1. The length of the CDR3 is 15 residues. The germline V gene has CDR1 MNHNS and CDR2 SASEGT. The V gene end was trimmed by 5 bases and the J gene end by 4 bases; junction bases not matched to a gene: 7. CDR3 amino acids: CASSLNQGANQPQHF. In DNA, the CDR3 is TGTGCCAGCAGTCTCAACCAGGGGGCAAATCAGCCCCAGCATTTT.

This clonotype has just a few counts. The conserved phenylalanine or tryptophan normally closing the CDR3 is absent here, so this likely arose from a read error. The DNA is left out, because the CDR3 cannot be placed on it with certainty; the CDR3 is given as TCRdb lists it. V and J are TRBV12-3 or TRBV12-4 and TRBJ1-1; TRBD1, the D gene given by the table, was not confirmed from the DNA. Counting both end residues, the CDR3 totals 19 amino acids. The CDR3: CASSFTPSGQSPTSSTSGQ.

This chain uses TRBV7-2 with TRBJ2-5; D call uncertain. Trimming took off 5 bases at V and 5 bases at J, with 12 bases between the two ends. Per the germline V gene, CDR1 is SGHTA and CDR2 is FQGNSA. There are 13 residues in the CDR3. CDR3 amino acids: CASSVTLGETQYF. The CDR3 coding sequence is TGTGCCAGCAGCGTGACACTTGGGGAGACCCAGTACTTC.

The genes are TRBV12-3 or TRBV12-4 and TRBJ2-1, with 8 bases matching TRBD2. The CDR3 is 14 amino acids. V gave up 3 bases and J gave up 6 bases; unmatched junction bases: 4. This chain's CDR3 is CASSFSAGVNEQFF. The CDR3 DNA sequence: TGTGCCAGCAGTTTTTCAGCGGGAGTCAATGAGCAGTTCTTC.

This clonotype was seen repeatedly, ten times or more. The CDR3 spells CASSAGELAGGIETQYF. The CDR3 nucleotides read TGTGCCAGCAGCGCGGGTGAGCTAGCGGGAGGGATAGAGACCCAGTACTTC. The gene calls are TRBV9 and TRBJ2-5, with 12 nucleotides matching TRBD2. The CDR3 spans 17 residues. The germline gives CDR1 SGDLS, CDR2 YYNGEE. Unmatched junction bases numbered 10, after V lost 3 bases and J lost 4 bases.

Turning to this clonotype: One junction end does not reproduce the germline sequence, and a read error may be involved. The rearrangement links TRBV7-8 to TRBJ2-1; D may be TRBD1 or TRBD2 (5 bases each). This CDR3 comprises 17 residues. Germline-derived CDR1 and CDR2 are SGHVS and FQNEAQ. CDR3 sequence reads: CASSRLRVGDPNSPLHF. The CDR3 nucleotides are TGTGCCAGCAGCCGCCTTCGGGTGGGGGACCCTAATTCACCCCTCCACTTC.

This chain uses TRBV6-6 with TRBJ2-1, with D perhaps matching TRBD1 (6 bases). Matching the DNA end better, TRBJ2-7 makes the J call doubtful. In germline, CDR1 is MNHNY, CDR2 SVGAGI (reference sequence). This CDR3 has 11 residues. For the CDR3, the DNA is TGTGCCAGCAGTTCTCGACAGGCGCAGTACTTC. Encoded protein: CASSSRQAQYF.

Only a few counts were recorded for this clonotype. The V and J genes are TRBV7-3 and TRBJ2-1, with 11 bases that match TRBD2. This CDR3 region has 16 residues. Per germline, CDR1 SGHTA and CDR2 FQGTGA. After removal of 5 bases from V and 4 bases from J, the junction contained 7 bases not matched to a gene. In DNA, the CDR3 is TGTGCCAGCAGCAATAGCGGGGGGGCTACTTACAATGAGCAGTTCTTC. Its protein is CASSNSGGATYNEQFF.

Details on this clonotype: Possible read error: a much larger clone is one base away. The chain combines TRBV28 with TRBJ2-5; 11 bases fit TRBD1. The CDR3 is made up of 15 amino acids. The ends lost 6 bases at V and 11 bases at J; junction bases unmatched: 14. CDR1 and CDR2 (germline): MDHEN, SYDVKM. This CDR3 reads CASRGGTGGHNEQYF. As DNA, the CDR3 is TGTGCCAGCAGAGGGGGGACAGGGGGTCACAATGAGCAGTACTTC.

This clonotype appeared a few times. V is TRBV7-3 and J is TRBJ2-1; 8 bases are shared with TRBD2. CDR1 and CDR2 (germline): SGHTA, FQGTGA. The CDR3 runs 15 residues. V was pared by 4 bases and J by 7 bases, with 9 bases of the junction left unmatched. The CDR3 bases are TGTGCCAGCAGCTCTGGAGGGAGCGGGGGAAATGAGCAGTTCTTC. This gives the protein CASSSGGSGGNEQFF. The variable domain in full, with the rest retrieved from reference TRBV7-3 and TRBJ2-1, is GAGVSQTPSNKVTEKGKYVELRCDPISGHTALYWYRQSLGQGPEFLIYFQGTGAADDSGLPNDRFFAVRPEGSVSTLKIQRTERGDSAVYLCASSSGGSGGNEQFFGPGTRLTVL.

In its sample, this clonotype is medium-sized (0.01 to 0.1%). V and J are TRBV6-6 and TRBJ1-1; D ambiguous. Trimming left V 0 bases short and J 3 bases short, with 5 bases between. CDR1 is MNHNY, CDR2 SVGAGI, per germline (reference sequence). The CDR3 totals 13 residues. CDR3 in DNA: TGTGCCAGCAGTTACTCGACGGACACTGAAGCTTTCTTT. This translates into CASSYSTDTEAFF.

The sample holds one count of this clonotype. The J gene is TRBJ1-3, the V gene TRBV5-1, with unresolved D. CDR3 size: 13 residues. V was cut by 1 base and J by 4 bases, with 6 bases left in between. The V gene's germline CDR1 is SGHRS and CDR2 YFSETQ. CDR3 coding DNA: TGCGCCAGCAGCTTGTCAAGGGGAAACACCATATATTTT. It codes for CASSLSRGNTIYF.

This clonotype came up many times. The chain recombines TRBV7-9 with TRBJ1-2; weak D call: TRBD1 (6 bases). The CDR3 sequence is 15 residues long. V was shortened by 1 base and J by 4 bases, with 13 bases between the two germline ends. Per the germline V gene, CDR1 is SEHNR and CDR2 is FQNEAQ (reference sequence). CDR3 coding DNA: TGTGCCAGCAGCTTAGAGGGTACACAGGGCTATGGCTACACCTTC. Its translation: CASSLEGTQGYGYTF. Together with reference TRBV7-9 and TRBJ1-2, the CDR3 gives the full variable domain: DTGVSQNPRHKITKRGQNVTFRCDPISEHNRLYWYRQTLGQGPEFLTYFQNEAQLEKSRLLSDRFSAERPKGSFSTLEIQRTEQGDSAMYLCASSLEGTQGYGYTFGSGTRLTVV.

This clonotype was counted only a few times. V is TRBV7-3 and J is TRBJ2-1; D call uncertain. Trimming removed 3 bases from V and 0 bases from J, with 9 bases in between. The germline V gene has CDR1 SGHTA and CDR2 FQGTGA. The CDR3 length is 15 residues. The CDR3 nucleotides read TGTGCCAGCAGCTTCGGGTCTAGCTCCTACAATGAGCAGTTCTTC. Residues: CASSFGSSSYNEQFF.

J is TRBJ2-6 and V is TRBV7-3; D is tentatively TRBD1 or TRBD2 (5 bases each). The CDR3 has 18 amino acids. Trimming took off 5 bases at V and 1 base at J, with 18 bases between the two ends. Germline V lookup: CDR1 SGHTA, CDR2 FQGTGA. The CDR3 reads CASSGSGTHTSGANVLTF. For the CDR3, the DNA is TGTGCCAGCAGCGGATCCGGGACCCATACTTCTGGGGCCAACGTCCTGACTTTC.

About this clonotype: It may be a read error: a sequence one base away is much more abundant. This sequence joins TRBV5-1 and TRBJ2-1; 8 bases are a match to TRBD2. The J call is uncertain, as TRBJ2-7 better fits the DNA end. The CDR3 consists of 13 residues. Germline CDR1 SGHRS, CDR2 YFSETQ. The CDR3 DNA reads TGCGCCAGCAGCCCCGGGACTAGGGATGAGCAGTACTTC. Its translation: CASSPGTRDEQYF.

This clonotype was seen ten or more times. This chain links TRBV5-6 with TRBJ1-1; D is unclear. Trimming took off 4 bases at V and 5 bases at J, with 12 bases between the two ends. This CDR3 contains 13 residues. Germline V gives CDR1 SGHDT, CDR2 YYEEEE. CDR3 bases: TGTGCCAGCAGCCAAATCGGGTGGACTGAAGCTTTCTTT. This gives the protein CASSQIGWTEAFF.